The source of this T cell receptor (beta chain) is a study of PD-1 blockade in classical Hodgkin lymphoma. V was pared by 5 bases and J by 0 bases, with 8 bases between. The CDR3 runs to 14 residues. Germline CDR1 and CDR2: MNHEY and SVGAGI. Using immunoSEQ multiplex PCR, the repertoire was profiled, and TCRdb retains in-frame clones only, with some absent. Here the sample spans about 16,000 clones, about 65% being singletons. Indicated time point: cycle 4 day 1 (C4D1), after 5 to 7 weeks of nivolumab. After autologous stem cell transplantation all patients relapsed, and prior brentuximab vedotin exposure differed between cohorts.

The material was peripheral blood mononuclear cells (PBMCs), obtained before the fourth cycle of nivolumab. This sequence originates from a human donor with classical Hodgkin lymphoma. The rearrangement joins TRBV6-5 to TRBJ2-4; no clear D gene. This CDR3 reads CASSGSLAKNIQYF. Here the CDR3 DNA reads TGTGCCAGCAGTGGCAGCCTAGCCAAAAACATTCAGTACTTC.